This TCR beta chain came from a study of blood T cell repertoires in COVID-19. Authors' processing steps: The assay estimated nucleated cells by amplifying reference gene primers. The assay was immunoSEQ multiplex PCR, and TCRdb's table has in-frame clones only and misses some. V, J and clone size were drawn from that table, and D and trimming were deduced from the DNA. The profile covers roughly 210,000 clones, with 88% appearing a single time and 1.5% to 2% taken by the ten largest. The CDR3 is 15 amino acids. This rearrangement joins TRBV21-1 to TRBJ2-7; the DNA was not compared with TRBD1, the D call given in the table. TRBV21-1 is deemed a pseudogene. The receptor comes from a man aged 65 to 85 with acute or convalescent COVID-19. The sample consisted of peripheral blood. This chain's CDR3 is CVGGWAGTGFNEQYF. In DNA form, the CDR3 reads TGTGTTGGGGGTTGGGCCGGGACAGGGTTCAACGAGCAGTACTTC.